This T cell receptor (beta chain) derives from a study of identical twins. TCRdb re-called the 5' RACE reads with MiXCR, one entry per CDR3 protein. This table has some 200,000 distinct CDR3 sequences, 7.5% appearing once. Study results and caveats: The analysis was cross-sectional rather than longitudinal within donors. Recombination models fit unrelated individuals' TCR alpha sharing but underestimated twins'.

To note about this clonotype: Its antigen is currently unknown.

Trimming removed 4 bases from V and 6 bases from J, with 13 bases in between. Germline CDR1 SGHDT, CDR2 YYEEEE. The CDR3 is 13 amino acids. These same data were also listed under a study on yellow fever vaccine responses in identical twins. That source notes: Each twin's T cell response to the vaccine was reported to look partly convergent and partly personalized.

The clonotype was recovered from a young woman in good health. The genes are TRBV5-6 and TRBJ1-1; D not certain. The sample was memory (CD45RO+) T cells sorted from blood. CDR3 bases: TGTGCCAGCAGCCACATGTGGGGTTCTGAAGCTTTCTTT. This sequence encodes CASSHMWGSEAFF. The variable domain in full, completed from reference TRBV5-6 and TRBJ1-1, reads DAGVTQSPTHLIKTRGQQVTLRCSPKSGHDTVSWYQQALGQGPQFIFQYYEEEERQRGNFPDRFSGHQFPNYSSELNVNALLLGDSALYLCASSHMWGSEAFFGQGTRLTVV.